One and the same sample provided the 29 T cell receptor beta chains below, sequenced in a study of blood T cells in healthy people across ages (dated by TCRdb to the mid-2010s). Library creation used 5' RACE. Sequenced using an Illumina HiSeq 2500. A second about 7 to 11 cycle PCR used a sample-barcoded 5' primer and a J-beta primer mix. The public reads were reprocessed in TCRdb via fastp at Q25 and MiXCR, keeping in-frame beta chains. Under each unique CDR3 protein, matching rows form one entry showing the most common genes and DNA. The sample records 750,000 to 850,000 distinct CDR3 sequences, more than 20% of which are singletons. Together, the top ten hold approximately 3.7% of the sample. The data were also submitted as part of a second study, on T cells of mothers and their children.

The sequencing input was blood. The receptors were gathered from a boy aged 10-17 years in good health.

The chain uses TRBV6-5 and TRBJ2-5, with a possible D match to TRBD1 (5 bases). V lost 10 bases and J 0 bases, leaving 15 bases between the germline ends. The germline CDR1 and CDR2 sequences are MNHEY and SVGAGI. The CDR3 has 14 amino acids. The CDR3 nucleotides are TGTGCCACATGGGCAGGGCCCTACCAAGAGACCCAGTACTTC. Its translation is CATWAGPYQETQYF.

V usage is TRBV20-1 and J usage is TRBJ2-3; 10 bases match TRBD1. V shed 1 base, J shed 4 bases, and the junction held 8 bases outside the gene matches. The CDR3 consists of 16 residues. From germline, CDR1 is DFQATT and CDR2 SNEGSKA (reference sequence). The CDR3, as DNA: TGCAGTGCTAGAGGCCCGGGACAGGGGAGCTCAGATACGCAGTATTTT. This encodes CSARGPGQGSSDTQYF.

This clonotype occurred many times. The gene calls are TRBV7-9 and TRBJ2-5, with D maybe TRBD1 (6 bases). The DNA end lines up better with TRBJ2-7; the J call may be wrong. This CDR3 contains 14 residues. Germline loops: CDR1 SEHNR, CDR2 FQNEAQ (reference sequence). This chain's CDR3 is CASSDRDTFYEQYF. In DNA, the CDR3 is TGTGCCAGCAGCGACCGGGACACCTTCTACGAGCAGTACTTC.

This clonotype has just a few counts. The CDR3 sequence is CASSWGTSGRGSQETQYF. In nucleotides, the CDR3 is TGCGCCAGCAGCTGGGGGACTAGCGGGAGAGGGAGCCAAGAGACCCAGTACTTC. This sequence joins TRBV5-1 and TRBJ2-5, with TRBD2 matching over 14 bases. Germline loops: CDR1 SGHRS, CDR2 YFSETQ. This CDR3 spans 18 amino acids. The V and J ends lost 3 bases and 1 base, in that order; junction bases with no gene match: 8.

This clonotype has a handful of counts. The chain's CDR3 is CASSGRTSGAQTYTDTQYF. The CDR3 nucleotides read TGTGCCAGCAGTGGACGGACTAGCGGGGCACAGACCTACACAGATACGCAGTATTTT. The chain recombines TRBV6-1 with TRBJ2-3, with 12 bases lining up with TRBD2. Per the germline V gene, CDR1 is MNHNS and CDR2 is SASEGT. The CDR3 has 19 amino acids. J was trimmed by 2 bases and V by 4 bases; bases with no gene match: 13.

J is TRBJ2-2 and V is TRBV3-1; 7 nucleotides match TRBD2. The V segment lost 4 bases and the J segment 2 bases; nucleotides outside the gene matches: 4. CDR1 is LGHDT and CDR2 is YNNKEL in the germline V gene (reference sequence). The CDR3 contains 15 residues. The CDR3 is CASSPSGVNTGELFF. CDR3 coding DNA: TGTGCCAGCAGCCCGAGCGGGGTCAACACCGGGGAGCTGTTTTTT.

CDR3 bases: TGCGCCAGCAGTCAATATTTAACGGAGGGGGCTGGCACAGATACGCAGTATTTT. The encoded protein is CASSQYLTEGAGTDTQYF. The rearrangement uses TRBV23-1 and TRBJ2-3, with D possibly matching TRBD1 (7 bases). TRBV23-1 is sorted into the ORF group, with uncertain function. CDR3 length: 18 residues. Trimming stripped 1 base from V and 1 base from J, with 18 bases between.

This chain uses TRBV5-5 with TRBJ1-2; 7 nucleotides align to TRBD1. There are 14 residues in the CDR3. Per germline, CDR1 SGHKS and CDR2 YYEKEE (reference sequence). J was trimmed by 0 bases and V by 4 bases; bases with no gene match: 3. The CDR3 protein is CASSGGTANYGYTF. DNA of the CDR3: TGTGCCAGCAGCGGAGGGACAGCTAACTATGGCTACACCTTC.

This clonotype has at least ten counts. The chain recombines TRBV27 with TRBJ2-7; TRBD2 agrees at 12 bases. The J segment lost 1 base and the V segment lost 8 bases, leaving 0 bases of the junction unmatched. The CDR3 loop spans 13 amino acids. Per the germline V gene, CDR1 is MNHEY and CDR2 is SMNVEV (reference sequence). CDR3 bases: TGTGCCAGCGGACTAGCGGGATCCTACGAGCAGTACTTC. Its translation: CASGLAGSYEQYF.

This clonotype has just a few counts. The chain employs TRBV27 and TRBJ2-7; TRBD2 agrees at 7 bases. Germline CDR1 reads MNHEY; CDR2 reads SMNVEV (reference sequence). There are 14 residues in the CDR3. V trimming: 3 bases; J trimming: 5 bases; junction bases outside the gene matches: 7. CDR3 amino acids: CASSFGGGFNEQYF. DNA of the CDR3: TGTGCCAGCAGTTTTGGGGGGGGGTTTAACGAGCAGTACTTC.

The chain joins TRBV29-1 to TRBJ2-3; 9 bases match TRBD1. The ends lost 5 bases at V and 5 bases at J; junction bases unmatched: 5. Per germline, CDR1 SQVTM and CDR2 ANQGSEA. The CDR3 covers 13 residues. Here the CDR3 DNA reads TGCAGCGTTACACAGGGGGCTAAAGATACGCAGTATTTT. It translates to CSVTQGAKDTQYF.

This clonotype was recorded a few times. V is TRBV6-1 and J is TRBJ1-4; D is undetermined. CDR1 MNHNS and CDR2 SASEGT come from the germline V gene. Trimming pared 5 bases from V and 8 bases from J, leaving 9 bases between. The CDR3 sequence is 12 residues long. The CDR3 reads CASSLPTEKLFF. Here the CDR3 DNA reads TGTGCCAGCAGTCTACCGACCGAAAAACTGTTTTTT.

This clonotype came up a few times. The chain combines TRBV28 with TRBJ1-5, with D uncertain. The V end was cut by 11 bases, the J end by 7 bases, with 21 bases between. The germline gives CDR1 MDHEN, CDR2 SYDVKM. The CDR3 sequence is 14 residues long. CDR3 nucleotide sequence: TGTGCCCGTTTCCGGTTTTTTAACGGACAGCCCCAGCATTTT. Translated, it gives CARFRFFNGQPQHF.

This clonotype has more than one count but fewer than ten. The CDR3 loop reads CASSPTGDTDTQYF. The DNA for the CDR3 is TGTGCCAGCAGCCCCACAGGGGACACAGATACGCAGTATTTT. The chain recombines TRBV3-1 with TRBJ2-3, with 7 bases fitting TRBD1. The CDR3 runs 14 residues. Germline CDR1 LGHDT, CDR2 YNNKEL (reference sequence). The ends lost 4 bases at V and 2 bases at J; junction bases unmatched: 3.

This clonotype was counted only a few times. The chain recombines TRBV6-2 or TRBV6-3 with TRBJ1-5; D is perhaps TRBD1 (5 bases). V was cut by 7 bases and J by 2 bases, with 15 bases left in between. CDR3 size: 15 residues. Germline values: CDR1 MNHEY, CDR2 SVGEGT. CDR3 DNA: TGTGCCAGCACTTCGAAGGGCAGGGGCAATCAGCCCCAGCATTTT. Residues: CASTSKGRGNQPQHF.

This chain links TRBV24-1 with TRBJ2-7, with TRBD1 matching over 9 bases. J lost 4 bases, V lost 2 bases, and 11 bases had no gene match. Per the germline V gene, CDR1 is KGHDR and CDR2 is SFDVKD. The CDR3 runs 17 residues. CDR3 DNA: TGTGCCACCAGTGATTCGGTGAGGGACAGGGAGGAATACGAGCAGTACTTC. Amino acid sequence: CATSDSVRDREEYEQYF.

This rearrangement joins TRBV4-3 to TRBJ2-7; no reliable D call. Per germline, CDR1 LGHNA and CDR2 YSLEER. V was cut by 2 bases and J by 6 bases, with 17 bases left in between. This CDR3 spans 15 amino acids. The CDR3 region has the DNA TGCGCCAGCAGCCAATGGCGCAGCCCAGACGGCGAGCAGTACTTC. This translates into CASSQWRSPDGEQYF.

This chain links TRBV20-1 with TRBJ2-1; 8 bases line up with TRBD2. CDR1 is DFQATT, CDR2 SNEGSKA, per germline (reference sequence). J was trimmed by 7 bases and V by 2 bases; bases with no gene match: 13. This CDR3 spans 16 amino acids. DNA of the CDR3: TGCAGTGCTAGATCCCCTCGAGGACCGGGAGGGAATGAGCAGTTCTTC. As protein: CSARSPRGPGGNEQFF.

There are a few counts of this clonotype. CDR3 loop: CASRYVPGQSNQPQHF. The CDR3 coding sequence is TGTGCCAGCAGATACGTACCGGGACAGAGCAATCAGCCCCAGCATTTT. The chain uses TRBV28 and TRBJ1-5; 7 bases align to TRBD1. The germline V gene encodes CDR1 MDHEN and CDR2 SYDVKM. Unmatched junction bases numbered 9, after V lost 6 bases and J lost 1 base. This CDR3 has 16 residues.

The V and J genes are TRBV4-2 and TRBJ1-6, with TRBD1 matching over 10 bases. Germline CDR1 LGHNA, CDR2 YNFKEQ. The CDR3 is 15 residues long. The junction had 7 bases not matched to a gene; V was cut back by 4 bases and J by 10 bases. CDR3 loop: CASSRDRGQGSPLHF. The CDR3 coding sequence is TGTGCCAGCAGCCGAGACAGGGGGCAGGGATCACCCCTCCACTTT.

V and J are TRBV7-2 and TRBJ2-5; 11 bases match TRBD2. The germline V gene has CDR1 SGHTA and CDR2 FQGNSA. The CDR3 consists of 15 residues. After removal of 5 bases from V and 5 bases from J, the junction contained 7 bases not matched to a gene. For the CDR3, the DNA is TGTGCCAGCAGCGATAGCGGGAGGGCCAGGGAGACCCAGTACTTC. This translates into CASSDSGRARETQYF.

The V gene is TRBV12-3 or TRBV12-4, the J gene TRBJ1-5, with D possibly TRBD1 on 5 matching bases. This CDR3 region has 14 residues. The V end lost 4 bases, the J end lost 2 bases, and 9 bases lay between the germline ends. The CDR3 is CASSYVTGNQPQHF. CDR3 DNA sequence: TGTGCCAGCAGTTATGTGACAGGCAATCAGCCCCAGCATTTT.

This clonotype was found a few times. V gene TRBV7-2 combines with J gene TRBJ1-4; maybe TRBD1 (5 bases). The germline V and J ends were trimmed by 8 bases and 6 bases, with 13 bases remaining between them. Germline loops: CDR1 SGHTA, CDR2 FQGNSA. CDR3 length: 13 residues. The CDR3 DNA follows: TGTGCCAGCCACAGGTCCAGGGATGAAAAACTGTTTTTT. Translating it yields CASHRSRDEKLFF.

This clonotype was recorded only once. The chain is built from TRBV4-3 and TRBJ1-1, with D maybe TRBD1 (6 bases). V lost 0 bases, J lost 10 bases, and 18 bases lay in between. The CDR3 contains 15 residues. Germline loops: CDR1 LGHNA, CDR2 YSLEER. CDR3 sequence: CASSQEVQGGGGAFF. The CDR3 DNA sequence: TGCGCCAGCAGCCAAGAGGTACAGGGAGGCGGAGGAGCTTTCTTT.

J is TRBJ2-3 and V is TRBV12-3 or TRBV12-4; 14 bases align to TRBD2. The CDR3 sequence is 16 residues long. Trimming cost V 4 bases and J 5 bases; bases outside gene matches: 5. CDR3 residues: CASSWGTSGGIDTQYF. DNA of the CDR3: TGTGCCAGCAGTTGGGGGACTAGCGGGGGCATAGATACGCAGTATTTT.

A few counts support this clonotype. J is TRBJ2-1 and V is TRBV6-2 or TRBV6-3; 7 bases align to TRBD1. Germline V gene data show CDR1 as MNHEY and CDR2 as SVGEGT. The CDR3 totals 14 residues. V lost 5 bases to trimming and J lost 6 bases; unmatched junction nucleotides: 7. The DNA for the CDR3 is TGTGCCAGCAGTAGCGGACAGGAAAGCAATGAGCAGTTCTTC. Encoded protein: CASSSGQESNEQFF.

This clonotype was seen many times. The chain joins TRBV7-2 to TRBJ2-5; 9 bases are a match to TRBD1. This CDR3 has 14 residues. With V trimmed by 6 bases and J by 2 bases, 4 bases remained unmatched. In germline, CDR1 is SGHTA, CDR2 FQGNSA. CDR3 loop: CASRPGTGQETQYF. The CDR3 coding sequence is TGTGCCAGCAGACCTGGGACAGGGCAAGAGACCCAGTACTTC.

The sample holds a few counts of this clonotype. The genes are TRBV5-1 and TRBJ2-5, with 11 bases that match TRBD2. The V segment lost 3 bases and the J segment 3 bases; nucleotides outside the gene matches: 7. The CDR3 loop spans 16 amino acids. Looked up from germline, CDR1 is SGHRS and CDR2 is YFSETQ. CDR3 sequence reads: CASSSGTSGKKETQYF. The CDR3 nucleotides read TGCGCCAGCAGCTCGGGGACTAGCGGAAAGAAAGAGACCCAGTACTTC.

Here the CDR3 DNA reads TGTGCCATCCGCGAAAACTCCTACGAGCAGTACTTC. Its translation: CAIRENSYEQYF. The rearrangement joins TRBV10-3 to TRBJ2-5; no reliable D call. The J call may be mistaken, given a closer DNA end match to TRBJ2-7. CDR1 and CDR2 (germline): ENHRY, SYGVKD. The CDR3 extends over 12 amino acids.